These 20 T cell receptor beta chains were all obtained from the same sample, sequenced in a study of early T cells in non-severe SARS-CoV-2 infection. Using its own MiXCR run on the 5' RACE reads, TCRdb lists one record per CDR3 protein. The sample carries about 18,000 distinct CDR3 sequences, 5.9% recorded once. The source material was whole blood. These receptors came from an adult who was a healthcare worker with PCR-confirmed SARS-CoV-2 infection or an uninfected control (not recorded which).

This clonotype was seen at least ten times. The chain joins TRBV7-3 to TRBJ1-6; TRBD1 might be the D (5 bases). Germline-derived CDR1 and CDR2 are SGHTA and FQGTGA. V lost 3 bases to trimming and J lost 6 bases, with 9 bases between them. The CDR3 is 14 residues long. Here the CDR3 DNA reads TGTGCCAGCAGCTTCGGGACTCCTAATTCACCCCTCCACTTT. Residues: CASSFGTPNSPLHF.

This clonotype was seen only a few times. At one boundary the junction diverges from the germline segment, which might be a read error. The J gene is TRBJ2-2, the V gene TRBV18; D remains ambiguous. The germline V gene encodes CDR1 KGHSH and CDR2 LQKENI. The CDR3 has 11 amino acids. The CDR3 nucleotides are TGTGTCAGCTCACCGCCCGGGGAGCTGTTTTTT. Protein sequence: CVSSPPGELFF.

There are a few counts of this clonotype. The CDR3 region has the DNA TGTGCCATCGCCCGGGCGAACACTGAAGCTTTCTTT. Protein product: CAIARANTEAFF. The chain carries TRBV10-3 and TRBJ1-1; the D is unclear. Trimming removed 8 bases from V and 1 base from J, with 8 bases in between. CDR1 is ENHRY and CDR2 is SYGVKD in the germline V gene. The CDR3 runs to 12 residues.

V usage is TRBV12-3 or TRBV12-4 and J usage is TRBJ1-2, with TRBD1 as a possible D gene (5 bases). The V end lost 5 bases, the J end lost 4 bases, and 14 bases lay between the germline ends. The CDR3 runs to 14 residues. The CDR3 sequence: CASSPGGGAYGYTF. CDR3 nucleotide sequence: TGTGCCAGCAGTCCCGGTGGAGGGGCCTATGGCTACACCTTC.

This clonotype has ten or more counts. The chain uses TRBV19 and TRBJ2-2; D remains ambiguous. Germline CDR1 reads LNHDA; CDR2 reads SQIVND (reference sequence). The CDR3 has 14 residues. The V end lost 0 bases, the J end lost 5 bases, and 7 bases lay between the germline ends. CDR3 DNA: TGTGCCAGTAGTATAGATACCAGGACCGGGGAGCTGTTTTTT. As protein: CASSIDTRTGELFF. The full variable domain, with the rest looked up from reference TRBV19 and TRBJ2-2, is DGGITQSPKYLFRKEGQNVTLSCEQNLNHDAMYWYRQDPGQGLRLIYYSQIVNDFQKGDIAEGYSVSREKKESFPLTVTSAQKNPTAFYLCASSIDTRTGELFFGEGSRLTVL.

This clonotype was seen a handful of times. The genes are TRBV20-1 and TRBJ2-6; a weak D match, TRBD1 (6 bases). CDR3 length: 16 residues. Germline-derived CDR1 and CDR2 are DFQATT and SNEGSKA (reference sequence). The V end lost 6 bases, the J end lost 0 bases, and 15 bases lay between the germline ends. The CDR3 reads CSASQGQSSGANVLTF. The CDR3 bases are TGCAGTGCCTCCCAGGGGCAAAGCTCTGGGGCCAACGTCCTGACTTTC.

This clonotype has a count of ten or more. This chain connects TRBV20-1 to TRBJ2-1; 9 nucleotides agree with TRBD1. The CDR3 loop spans 14 amino acids. V lost 3 bases, J lost 8 bases, and 8 bases stayed unmatched. CDR1 DFQATT and CDR2 SNEGSKA come from the germline V gene (reference sequence). The CDR3 DNA sequence: TGCAGTGCTAGGGGTGGGGACAGGGACTATGAGCAGTTCTTC. Translation: CSARGGDRDYEQFF.

This clonotype was seen repeatedly, ten times or more. The rearrangement joins TRBV11-1 to TRBJ2-3; D call uncertain. Trimming removed 1 base from V and 4 bases from J, with 12 bases in between. The CDR3 totals 15 residues. Germline assignment: CDR1 SGHAT and CDR2 FQDESV (reference sequence). As DNA, the CDR3 is TGTGCCAGCAGCTTAGACGGGTATGGTTCAGATACGCAGTATTTT. It is translated as CASSLDGYGSDTQYF.

This clonotype was detected ten times or more. The rearrangement links TRBV20-1 to TRBJ2-5; TRBD2 is a possible D gene (6 bases). The CDR3 spans 17 residues. Between the trimmed V and J ends, which lost 2 bases and 1 base, there was a span of 20 bases. Germline V lookup: CDR1 DFQATT, CDR2 SNEGSKA (reference sequence). CDR3 DNA sequence: TGCAGTGCTAGAAGAAAGCCCATAGCGGAGACCCAAGAGACCCAGTACTTC. Amino acids: CSARRKPIAETQETQYF.

This clonotype ranks as medium-sized. V is TRBV3-1 and J is TRBJ2-2; D is ambiguous. Germline lookup yields CDR1 LGHDT and CDR2 YNNKEL (reference sequence). Deletions cut 1 base from V and 6 bases from J, with 6 bases between. This CDR3 contains 13 residues. CDR3 residues: CASSQGAAGELFF. DNA of the CDR3: TGTGCCAGCAGCCAAGGGGCCGCCGGGGAGCTGTTTTTT.

This clonotype was seen repeatedly, ten times or more. V gene TRBV18 combines with J gene TRBJ2-1, with D perhaps matching TRBD1 or TRBD2 (5 bases each). Trimming took 3 bases from V and 9 from J, leaving 27 bases between them. From germline, CDR1 is KGHSH and CDR2 LQKENI. The CDR3 runs to 18 residues. The CDR3 DNA is TGTGCCAGCTCACCCCGGGTGCTGAGGGACCACGGCGGAAGTGAGCAGTTCTTC. It codes for CASSPRVLRDHGGSEQFF.

This clonotype was recorded at least ten times. The chain is built from TRBV20-1 and TRBJ2-1; 11 nucleotides line up with TRBD2. From germline, CDR1 is DFQATT and CDR2 SNEGSKA (reference sequence). The CDR3 is made up of 15 amino acids. J was trimmed by 3 bases and V by 3 bases; bases with no gene match: 4. CDR3 coding DNA: TGCAGTGCTAGTAAAGGGACTAGCGGCTACAATGAGCAGTTCTTC. Translating gives CSASKGTSGYNEQFF.

This clonotype was picked up many times. The CDR3 DNA reads as TGTGCCAGCAGCCAAGGGACCGGGACAGTAAAGACCCAGTACTTC. Translating it yields CASSQGTGTVKTQYF. The gene calls are TRBV3-1 and TRBJ2-5; 7 nucleotides agree with TRBD1. Germline CDR1 is LGHDT and CDR2 is YNNKEL (reference sequence). This CDR3 is 15 amino acids long. Trimming removed 1 base from V and 6 bases from J; junction bases left unmatched: 8.

This clonotype was picked up many times. V is TRBV24-1 and J is TRBJ1-2; D gene uncertain. Trimming shortened V by 6 bases and J by 0 bases, and 7 bases separated the two germline ends. The CDR3 runs 13 residues. Germline CDR1 KGHDR, CDR2 SFDVKD. The CDR3 coding sequence is TGTGCCACCAGTTTAGCGGCTAACTATGGCTACACCTTC. Its translation is CATSLAANYGYTF.

This clonotype came up many times. This chain joins TRBV12-3 or TRBV12-4 and TRBJ1-5; no clear D. V lost 5 bases, J lost 2 bases, and 10 bases lay in between. The CDR3 covers 14 residues. CDR3 bases: TGTGCCAGCAGTAACGGTTATGGCAATCAGCCCCAGCATTTT. Translated, it gives CASSNGYGNQPQHF.

This clonotype occurred many times. The chain uses TRBV7-9 and TRBJ2-1; the D gene is possibly TRBD2 (5 bases). Germline CDR1 SEHNR, CDR2 FQNEAQ (reference sequence). The V gene lost 1 base and the J gene lost 3 bases, with 13 bases spanning the gap. This CDR3 has 16 amino acids. This chain's CDR3 is CASSLGELQLYNEQFF. The CDR3 nucleotides are TGTGCCAGCAGCTTAGGGGAGCTACAACTCTACAATGAGCAGTTCTTC.

A remark on this clonotype: This may come from a read error, since a much larger clone is one base off. The J gene is TRBJ1-5, the V gene TRBV25-1, with unresolved D. There are 15 residues in the CDR3. Germline assignment: CDR1 MGHDK and CDR2 SYGVNS. CDR3 DNA sequence: TGTGGCAGCAGTGAAGACCGCGACAGCAATCAGCCCCAGCATTTT. It specifies CGSSEDRDSNQPQHF.

This clonotype was picked up many times. The chain joins TRBV11-2 to TRBJ2-7; D perhaps matches TRBD1 (6 bases). CDR3 length: 13 amino acids. The V and J ends lost 2 bases and 6 bases respectively, with 11 bases between them. From germline, CDR1 is SGHAT and CDR2 FQNNGV. The chain's CDR3 is CASSLSGVFEQYF. CDR3 coding DNA: TGTGCCAGCAGCTTATCAGGGGTGTTCGAGCAGTACTTC.

This clonotype occurred a few times. CDR3: CASTSPSPTGAGYEQYF. The CDR3 DNA reads as TGTGCCAGCACGTCACCATCTCCGACGGGTGCAGGGTACGAGCAGTACTTC. The chain is built from TRBV28 and TRBJ2-7; tentatively, D is TRBD1 (5 bases). Trimming cost V 7 bases and J 4 bases, with 26 bases left between them. Germline-derived CDR1 and CDR2 are MDHEN and SYDVKM. The CDR3 is made up of 17 amino acids.

This clonotype has ten or more counts. The chain uses TRBV6-4 and TRBJ2-1, with 7 bases identical to TRBD2. The CDR3 is 15 residues long. V was pared by 5 bases and J by 2 bases, with 6 bases of the junction left unmatched. Germline V gene data show CDR1 as MRHNA and CDR2 as SNTAGT. In DNA form, the CDR3 reads TGTGCCAGCAGTTTGGGAGGGGATCCCTACAATGAGCAGTTCTTC. It codes for CASSLGGDPYNEQFF.